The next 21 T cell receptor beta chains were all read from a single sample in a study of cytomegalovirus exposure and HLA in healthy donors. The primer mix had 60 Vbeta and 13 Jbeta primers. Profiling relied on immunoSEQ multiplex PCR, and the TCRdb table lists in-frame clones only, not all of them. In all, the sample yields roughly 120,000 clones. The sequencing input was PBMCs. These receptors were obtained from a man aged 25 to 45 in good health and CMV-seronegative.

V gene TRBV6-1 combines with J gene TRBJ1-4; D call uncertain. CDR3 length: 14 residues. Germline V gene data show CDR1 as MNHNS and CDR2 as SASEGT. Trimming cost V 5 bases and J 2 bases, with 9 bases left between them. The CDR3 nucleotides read TGTGCCAGCAGTCGGGATCTCACTAATGAAAAACTGTTTTTT. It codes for CASSRDLTNEKLFF.

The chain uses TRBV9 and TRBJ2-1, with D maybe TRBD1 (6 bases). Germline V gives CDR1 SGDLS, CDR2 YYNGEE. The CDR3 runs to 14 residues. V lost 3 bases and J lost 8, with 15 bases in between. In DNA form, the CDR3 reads TGTGCCAGCAGCGAGGGCCCTAAGGGGGATGAGCAGTTCTTC. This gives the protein CASSEGPKGDEQFF.

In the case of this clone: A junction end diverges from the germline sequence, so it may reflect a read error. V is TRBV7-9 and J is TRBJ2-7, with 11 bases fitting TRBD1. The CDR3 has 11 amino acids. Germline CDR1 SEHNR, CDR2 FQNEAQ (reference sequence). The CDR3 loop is CASSLDRGPQF. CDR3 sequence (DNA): TGTGCCAGCAGCTTGGACAGGGGGCCTCAATTC.

In nucleotides, the CDR3 is TGTGCCAGCAGCTTAGAACCCTGGGGCCTGTATTTT. It encodes CASSLEPWGLYF. The rearrangement joins TRBV7-2 to TRBJ2-3, with D perhaps TRBD1 (5 bases). CDR3 length: 12 residues. V gave up 1 base and J gave up 14 bases, with 13 bases separating them. Germline CDR1 reads SGHTA; CDR2 reads FQGNSA.

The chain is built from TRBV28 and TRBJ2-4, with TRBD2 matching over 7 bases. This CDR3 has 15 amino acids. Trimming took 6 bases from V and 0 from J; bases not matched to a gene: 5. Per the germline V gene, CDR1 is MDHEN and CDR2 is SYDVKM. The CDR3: CASREPGGAKNIQYF. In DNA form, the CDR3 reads TGTGCCAGCAGGGAACCGGGGGGAGCCAAAAACATTCAGTACTTC. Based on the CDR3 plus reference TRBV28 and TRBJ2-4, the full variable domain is DVKVTQSSRYLVKRTGEKVFLECVQDMDHENMFWYRQDPGLGLRLIYFSYDVKMKEKGDIPEGYSVSREKKERFSLILESASTNQTSMYLCASREPGGAKNIQYFGAGTRLSVL.

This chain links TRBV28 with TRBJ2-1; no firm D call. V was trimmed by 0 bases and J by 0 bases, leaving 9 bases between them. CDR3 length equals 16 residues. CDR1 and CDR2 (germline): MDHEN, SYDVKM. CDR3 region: CASSLWAAHSYNEQFF. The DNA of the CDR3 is TGTGCCAGCAGTTTATGGGCTGCCCACTCCTACAATGAGCAGTTCTTC.

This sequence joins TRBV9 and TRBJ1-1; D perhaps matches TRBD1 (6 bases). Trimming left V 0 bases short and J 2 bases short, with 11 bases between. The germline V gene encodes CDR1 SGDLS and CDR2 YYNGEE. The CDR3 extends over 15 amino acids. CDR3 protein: CASSVVPGANTEAFF. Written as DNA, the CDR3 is TGTGCCAGCAGCGTAGTGCCAGGGGCTAACACTGAAGCTTTCTTT.

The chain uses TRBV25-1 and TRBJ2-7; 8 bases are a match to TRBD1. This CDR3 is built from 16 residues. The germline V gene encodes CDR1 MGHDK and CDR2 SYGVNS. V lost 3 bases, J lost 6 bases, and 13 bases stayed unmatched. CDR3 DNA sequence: TGTGCCAGCAGTGATTTTTCCCACAGGGGGAGTGCCGAGCAGTACTTC. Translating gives CASSDFSHRGSAEQYF.

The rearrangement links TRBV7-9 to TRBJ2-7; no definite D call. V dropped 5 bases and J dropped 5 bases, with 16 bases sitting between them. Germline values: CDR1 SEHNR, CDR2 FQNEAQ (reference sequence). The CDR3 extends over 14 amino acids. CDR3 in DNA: TGTGCCAGCAGCCACAATTTGAGGTTCCACGAGCAGTACTTC. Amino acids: CASSHNLRFHEQYF.

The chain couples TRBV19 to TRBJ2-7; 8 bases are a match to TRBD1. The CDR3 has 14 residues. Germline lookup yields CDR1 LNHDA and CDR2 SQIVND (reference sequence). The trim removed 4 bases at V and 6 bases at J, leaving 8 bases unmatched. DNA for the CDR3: TGTGCCAGTAGTAGCTGGACAGGGCTTACCGAGCAGTACTTC. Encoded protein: CASSSWTGLTEQYF.

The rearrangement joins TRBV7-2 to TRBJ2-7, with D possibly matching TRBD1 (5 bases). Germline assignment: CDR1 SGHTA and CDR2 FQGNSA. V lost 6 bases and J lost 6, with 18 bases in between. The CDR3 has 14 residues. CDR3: CASSDRRRGLEQYF. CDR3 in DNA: TGTGCCAGCAGTGATAGGCGAAGGGGCCTCGAGCAGTACTTC.

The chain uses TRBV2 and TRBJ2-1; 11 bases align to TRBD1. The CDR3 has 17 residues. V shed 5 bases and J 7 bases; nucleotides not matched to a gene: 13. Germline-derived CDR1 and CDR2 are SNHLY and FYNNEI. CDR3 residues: CASSWAPGQGAGNEQFF. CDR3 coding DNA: TGTGCCAGCAGTTGGGCACCCGGACAGGGGGCAGGAAATGAGCAGTTCTTC.

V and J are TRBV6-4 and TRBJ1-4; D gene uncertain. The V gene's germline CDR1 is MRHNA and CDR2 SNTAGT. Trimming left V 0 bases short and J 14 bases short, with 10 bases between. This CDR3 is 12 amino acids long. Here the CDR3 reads CASSDSTWRLFF. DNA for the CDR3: TGTGCCAGCAGTGACTCAACTTGGAGGCTGTTTTTT.

DNA for the CDR3: TGTGCCAGCAGCTTAGTGGTAGCGGGCGGGGAGCTGTTTTTT. Its translation: CASSLVVAGGELFF. This chain joins TRBV7-2 and TRBJ2-2, with 7 bases aligning to TRBD2. Losses at the gene ends were 1 base for V and 7 bases for J; bases not matched to a gene: 3. The CDR3 is 14 residues long. Germline V gene lookup returns CDR1 SGHTA and CDR2 FQGNSA.

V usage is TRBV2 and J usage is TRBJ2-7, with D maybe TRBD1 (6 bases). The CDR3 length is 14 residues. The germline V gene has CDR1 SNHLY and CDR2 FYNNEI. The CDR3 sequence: CAWTGTYFLGEQYF. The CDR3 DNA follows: TGTGCTTGGACTGGGACATATTTTCTGGGCGAGCAGTACTTC.

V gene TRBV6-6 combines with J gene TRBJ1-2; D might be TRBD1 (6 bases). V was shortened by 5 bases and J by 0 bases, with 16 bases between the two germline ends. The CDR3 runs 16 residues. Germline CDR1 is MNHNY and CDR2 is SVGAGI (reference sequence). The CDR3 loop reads CASSPSQGITNYGYTF. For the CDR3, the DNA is TGTGCCAGCAGTCCCTCCCAGGGGATTACTAACTATGGCTACACCTTC.

The CDR3 DNA is TGTGCCAGCAGCCAAGCACTGAACACTGAAGCTTTCTTT. The encoded protein is CASSQALNTEAFF. This chain uses TRBV11-2 with TRBJ1-1, with D unclear. V was clipped by 5 bases and J by 0 bases, with 7 bases between them. CDR1 is SGHAT, CDR2 FQNNGV, per germline. CDR3 length: 13 amino acids.

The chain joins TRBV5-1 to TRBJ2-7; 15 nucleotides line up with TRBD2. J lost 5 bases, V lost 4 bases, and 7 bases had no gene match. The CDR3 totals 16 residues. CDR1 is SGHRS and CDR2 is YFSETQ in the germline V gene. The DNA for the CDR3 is TGCGCCAGCAGCACCGGGACTAGCGGGAGGAACAACGAGCAGTACTTC. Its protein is CASSTGTSGRNNEQYF.

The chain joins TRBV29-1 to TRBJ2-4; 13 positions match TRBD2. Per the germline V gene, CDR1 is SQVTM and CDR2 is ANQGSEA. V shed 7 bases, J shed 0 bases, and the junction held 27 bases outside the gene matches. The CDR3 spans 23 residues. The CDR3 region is CSASTRFLRGTSGRDLAKNIQYF. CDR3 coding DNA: TGCAGCGCATCTACGCGATTCCTCCGGGGCACTAGCGGGAGGGATCTAGCCAAAAACATTCAGTACTTC. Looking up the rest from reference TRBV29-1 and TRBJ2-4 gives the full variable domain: SAVISQKPSRDICQRGTSLTIQCQVDSQVTMMFWYRQQPGQSLTLIATANQGSEATYESGFVIDKFPISRPNLTFSTLTVSNMSPEDSSIYLCSASTRFLRGTSGRDLAKNIQYFGAGTRLSVL.

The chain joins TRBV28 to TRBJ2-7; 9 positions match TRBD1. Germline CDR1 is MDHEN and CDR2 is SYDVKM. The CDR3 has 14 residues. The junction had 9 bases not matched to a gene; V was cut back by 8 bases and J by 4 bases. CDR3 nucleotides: TGTGCCAGCTGTAACCGGGACAGGGATTACGAGCAGTACTTC. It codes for CASCNRDRDYEQYF.

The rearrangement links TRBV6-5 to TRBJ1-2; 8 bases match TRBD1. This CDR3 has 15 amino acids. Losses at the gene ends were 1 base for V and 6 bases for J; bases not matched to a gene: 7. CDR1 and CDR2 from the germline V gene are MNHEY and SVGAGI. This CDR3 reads CASSYYSGGADGYTF. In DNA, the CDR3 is TGTGCCAGCAGTTACTACTCAGGGGGCGCGGATGGCTACACCTTC.